A single sample gave rise to the 27 T cell receptor beta chains below, sequenced in a study of blood T cell repertoires in COVID-19. Here immunoSEQ multiplex PCR was the method, and the copy in TCRdb shows in-frame clones only, minus some. In the table there are about 130,000 clones, over 85% of which are singletons. The material sequenced was peripheral blood. These receptors were collected from a man aged 50-60 years with active COVID-19.

The rearrangement links TRBV4-1 to TRBJ1-1; TRBD1 matches at 8 bases. CDR3 size: 17 residues. Germline CDR1 MGHRA, CDR2 YSYEKL. V shed 0 bases, J shed 2 bases, and the junction held 8 bases outside the gene matches. CDR3 residues: CASSQDRTGRPNTEAFF. For the CDR3, the DNA is TGCGCCAGCAGCCAAGATCGGACAGGGCGTCCTAACACTGAAGCTTTCTTT.

The rearrangement uses TRBV19 and TRBJ2-3, with 7 bases lining up with TRBD2. The germline V gene encodes CDR1 LNHDA and CDR2 SQIVND (reference sequence). The CDR3 contains 13 residues. The J segment lost 6 bases and the V segment lost 7 bases, leaving 7 bases of the junction unmatched. CDR3 sequence (DNA): TGTGCCAGTACCGACCGACTAGCTGATACGCAGTATTTT. It encodes CASTDRLADTQYF. The full variable domain, rest sourced from reference TRBV19 and TRBJ2-3, is DGGITQSPKYLFRKEGQNVTLSCEQNLNHDAMYWYRQDPGQGLRLIYYSQIVNDFQKGDIAEGYSVSREKKESFPLTVTSAQKNPTAFYLCASTDRLADTQYFGPGTRLTVL.

The J gene is TRBJ2-3, the V gene TRBV12-2; TRBD2 is the table's D call, not checked against the DNA. TRBV12-2 is recorded as a pseudogene. The CDR3 runs to 15 residues. The CDR3 loop is CASRPPARYGDTQYF. CDR3 sequence (DNA): TGTGCAAGTCGCCCCCCGGCTAGGTACGGGGATACGCAGTATTTT.

V is TRBV28 and J is TRBJ1-6; possibly TRBD1 for D (6 bases). The V gene lost 3 bases and the J gene lost 0 bases, with 15 bases spanning the gap. CDR1 and CDR2 (germline): MDHEN, SYDVKM. This CDR3 comprises 18 residues. The chain's CDR3 is CASSFEQGASSYNSPLHF. The CDR3 DNA follows: TGTGCCAGCAGTTTCGAACAGGGCGCGAGCTCCTATAATTCACCCCTCCACTTT.

The chain uses TRBV5-1 and TRBJ2-1, with a tentative D call TRBD2 (6 bases). V was pared by 5 bases and J by 6 bases, with 21 bases between. Germline V lookup: CDR1 SGHRS, CDR2 YFSETQ. CDR3 size: 16 residues. The CDR3 protein is CASSRNRDLPSNEQFF. The CDR3 DNA reads as TGCGCCAGCAGTCGGAACCGGGACTTACCTTCCAATGAGCAGTTCTTC.

Points on this clone: Other DNA sequences within the sample encode an identical CDR3. V and J are TRBV7-2 and TRBJ2-5; the D gene is possibly TRBD1 (5 bases). The CDR3 is made up of 14 amino acids. CDR1 is SGHTA and CDR2 is FQGNSA in the germline V gene. The V and J ends lost 2 bases and 1 base respectively, with 8 bases between them. The CDR3, as DNA: TGTGCCAGCAGCTTATCGCAGGGCCAAGAGACCCAGTACTTC. It codes for CASSLSQGQETQYF.

The table lists this clone with a few counts. The chain carries TRBV27 and TRBJ2-3; 9 bases agree with TRBD2. In germline, CDR1 is MNHEY, CDR2 SMNVEV (reference sequence). The CDR3 contains 16 residues. Trimming cost V 5 bases and J 3 bases; bases outside gene matches: 9. CDR3 sequence: CASSPQSGRITDTQYF. CDR3 DNA sequence: TGTGCCAGCAGTCCCCAAAGCGGGAGGATTACAGATACGCAGTATTTT.

The chain joins TRBV7-3 to TRBJ2-7; D might be TRBD2 (6 bases). Germline assignment: CDR1 SGHTA and CDR2 FQGTGA. The CDR3 sequence is 16 residues long. Trimming pared 2 bases from V and 5 bases from J, leaving 19 bases between. In DNA form, the CDR3 reads TGTGCCAGCAGCTTAGACACCACGAGGGGAGGCCACGAGCAGTACTTC. It codes for CASSLDTTRGGHEQYF.

The chain couples TRBV19 to TRBJ2-1; D might be TRBD1 (7 bases). From germline, CDR1 is LNHDA and CDR2 SQIVND (reference sequence). CDR3 length: 15 amino acids. The V end lost 6 bases, the J end lost 7 bases, and 19 bases lay between the germline ends. This CDR3 reads CASRPTGQGGNEQFF. CDR3 in DNA: TGTGCCAGTAGACCAACGGGGCAGGGGGGAAATGAGCAGTTCTTC.

The V gene is TRBV7-6, the J gene TRBJ2-1; 14 bases are shared with TRBD2. Germline CDR1 is SGHVS and CDR2 is FNYEAQ. The CDR3 covers 17 residues. With V trimmed by 5 bases and J by 4 bases, 7 bases remained unmatched. The CDR3 sequence is CASSQTGLAGGYNEQFF. For the CDR3, the DNA is TGTGCCAGCAGCCAAACCGGACTAGCGGGGGGTTACAATGAGCAGTTCTTC.

J is TRBJ1-2 and V is TRBV12-3 or TRBV12-4, with no clear D. V was pared by 1 base and J by 5 bases, with 8 bases between. The CDR3 has 13 residues. CDR3 region: CASSLDSWYGYTF. CDR3 nucleotides: TGTGCCAGCAGTTTAGACAGTTGGTATGGCTACACCTTC.

The CDR3 DNA reads TGTGCCAGCAGCCTAAACAGGGATGGACCCCTCCACTTT. It specifies CASSLNRDGPLHF. The J gene is TRBJ1-6, the V gene TRBV11-3, with a weak D call TRBD1 (6 bases). Trimming took 5 bases from V and 12 from J, leaving 14 bases between them. CDR3 length: 13 residues. Germline CDR1 and CDR2: SGHNT and YENEEA.

The J gene is TRBJ2-5, the V gene TRBV18, with 9 bases aligning to TRBD2. The junction had 13 bases not matched to a gene; V was cut back by 0 bases and J by 5 bases. This CDR3 is 18 amino acids long. Germline CDR1 is KGHSH and CDR2 is LQKENI. In nucleotides, the CDR3 is TGTGCCAGCTCACCACCGGGTCTAGCGGGATCCCTTGGGGAGACCCAGTACTTC. It codes for CASSPPGLAGSLGETQYF.

The CDR3 sequence is CASSLAGGPPTQHF. As DNA, the CDR3 is TGTGCCAGCAGCTTGGCCGGCGGTCCCCCAACCCAGCATTTT. This sequence joins TRBV5-4 and TRBJ1-5; D is uncertain. Germline V gene lookup returns CDR1 SGHNT and CDR2 YYREEE (reference sequence). The germline V and J ends were trimmed by 0 bases and 11 bases, with 15 bases remaining between them. The CDR3 extends over 14 amino acids.

CDR3: CASSFGQTFNSPLHF. For the CDR3, the DNA is TGTGCCAGCAGCTTCGGACAGACATTTAATTCACCCCTCCACTTT. The chain recombines TRBV11-2 with TRBJ1-6; maybe TRBD1 (6 bases). The CDR3 length is 15 residues. Germline V gene data show CDR1 as SGHAT and CDR2 as FQNNGV. V was clipped by 3 bases and J by 6 bases, with 12 bases between them.

The gene calls are TRBV27 and TRBJ2-7; D not resolved. V shed 7 bases and J shed 4 bases, with 5 bases lying between them. CDR3 size: 10 residues. Germline loops: CDR1 MNHEY, CDR2 SMNVEV (reference sequence). The CDR3 region has the DNA TGTGCCAGCACCCCTTACGAGCAGTACGTC. Protein product: CASTPYEQYV.

CDR3 in amino acids: CASSRLAGTQETQYF. In DNA, the CDR3 is TGTGCCAGCAGCCGACTAGCGGGTACGCAAGAGACCCAGTACTTC. The chain carries TRBV7-7 and TRBJ2-5; 10 bases line up with TRBD2. J was trimmed by 2 bases and V by 5 bases; bases with no gene match: 5. This CDR3 comprises 15 residues. Germline assignment: CDR1 SSHAT and CDR2 FNYEAQ (reference sequence).

This clone was counted a single time. The CDR3 region has the DNA TGTGCCAGCAGTGGGGAGGGGGAAAAACTGTTTTTT. It is translated as CASSGEGEKLFF. The rearrangement joins TRBV27 to TRBJ1-4; D is perhaps TRBD1 (5 bases). CDR1 and CDR2 (germline): MNHEY, SMNVEV (reference sequence). Trimming left V 5 bases short and J 8 bases short, with 9 bases between. The CDR3 totals 12 residues.

This chain uses TRBV19 with TRBJ1-1; 8 bases are a match to TRBD1. In germline, CDR1 is LNHDA, CDR2 SQIVND (reference sequence). The length of the CDR3 is 16 residues. V shed 5 bases, J shed 3 bases, and the junction held 11 bases outside the gene matches. The CDR3 loop reads CASSGMTGARDTEAFF. The DNA for the CDR3 is TGTGCCAGTAGTGGAATGACAGGGGCCAGGGACACTGAAGCTTTCTTT.

The genes are TRBV5-1 and TRBJ1-1; no reliable D call. Deletions cut 0 bases from V and 5 bases from J, with 11 bases between. Germline V gene data show CDR1 as SGHRS and CDR2 as YFSETQ. This CDR3 contains 14 residues. The CDR3 DNA is TGCGCCAGCAGCTTGGATCCGGCCGGGACTGAAGCTTTCTTT. Amino acids: CASSLDPAGTEAFF.

J is TRBJ2-3 and V is TRBV2; D is uncertain. This CDR3 contains 14 residues. V was shortened by 4 bases and J by 6 bases, with 14 bases between the two germline ends. Germline V gives CDR1 SNHLY, CDR2 FYNNEI. In DNA form, the CDR3 reads TGTGCCAGCAGTGTATTTAGCTCCGAGGATACGCAGTATTTT. Amino acid sequence: CASSVFSSEDTQYF.

The chain has TRBV24-1 and TRBJ2-3; perhaps TRBD1 as D (6 bases). Trimming pared 3 bases from V and 10 bases from J, leaving 10 bases between. CDR3 length: 12 residues. Germline-derived CDR1 and CDR2 are KGHDR and SFDVKD. DNA for the CDR3: TGTGCCACCAGTGATCCCCGGACAGCGCAGTATTTT. Translation: CATSDPRTAQYF.

V gene TRBV12-3 or TRBV12-4 combines with J gene TRBJ2-6; no definite D call. The CDR3 runs to 13 residues. V was trimmed by 3 bases and J by 3 bases, leaving 3 bases between them. The CDR3 nucleotides are TGTGCCAGCAGTTTCAGTGGGGCCAACGTCCTGACTTTC. Amino acids: CASSFSGANVLTF.

V and J are TRBV19 and TRBJ2-1, with TRBD2 identical over 8 bases. There are 14 residues in the CDR3. Unmatched junction bases numbered 10, after V lost 9 bases and J lost 6 bases. Germline-derived CDR1 and CDR2 are LNHDA and SQIVND (reference sequence). CDR3 sequence (DNA): TGTGCCAGCACGGGGAGCGGGAGAACCAATGAGCAGTTCTTC. It translates to CASTGSGRTNEQFF. Together with reference TRBV19 and TRBJ2-1, the CDR3 gives the full variable domain: DGGITQSPKYLFRKEGQNVTLSCEQNLNHDAMYWYRQDPGQGLRLIYYSQIVNDFQKGDIAEGYSVSREKKESFPLTVTSAQKNPTAFYLCASTGSGRTNEQFFGPGTRLTVL.

The chain employs TRBV14 and TRBJ2-7, with D uncertain. Germline CDR1 SGHDN, CDR2 FVKESK. The CDR3 spans 10 residues. DNA of the CDR3: TGTGCTTCCCTTGCCTACGAGCAGTACGTC. Translating gives CASLAYEQYV.

The chain combines TRBV5-1 with TRBJ2-1; D not certain. The CDR3 loop spans 13 amino acids. Germline V CDR1 and CDR2: SGHRS, YFSETQ. The ends were cut back, 0 bases at V and 9 bases at J, with 10 bases in the middle. CDR3 protein: CASSLDSRAEQFF. The CDR3 DNA sequence: TGCGCCAGCAGCTTGGACTCCCGCGCTGAGCAGTTCTTC.

The chain is built from TRBV6-5 and TRBJ1-1; no clear D. The CDR3 loop spans 13 amino acids. Trimming cost V 8 bases and J 3 bases, with 13 bases left between them. Germline lookup yields CDR1 MNHEY and CDR2 SVGAGI. For the CDR3, the DNA is TGTGCCAGCCGGAGGAGGCGGGACACTGAAGCTTTCTTT. Amino acid sequence: CASRRRRDTEAFF.